These 9 T cell receptor beta chains were all obtained from the same sample, sequenced in a study of control samples from healthy donors and cancer patients. Libraries were prepared by immunoSEQ multiplex PCR; TCRdb keeps only in-frame clonotypes and omits some of them. The top ten clones hold over 2% of a sample with more than 95,000 clones, more than 75% of them seen once. Sequencing input: blood. The receptors come from a woman between 70 and 85 years old in good health.

The chain joins TRBV9 to TRBJ2-5; the match to TRBD2 covers 15 bases. In germline, CDR1 is SGDLS, CDR2 YYNGEE. The CDR3 extends over 17 amino acids. The J segment lost 2 bases and the V segment lost 4 bases, leaving 6 bases of the junction unmatched. This CDR3 is CASSLAGLAGGQETQYF. The CDR3 DNA reads as TGTGCCAGCAGCCTCGCTGGACTAGCGGGGGGGCAAGAGACCCAGTACTTC.

The chain uses TRBV11-1 and TRBJ1-1; D ambiguous. Germline V gives CDR1 SGHAT, CDR2 FQDESV (reference sequence). The CDR3 spans 11 residues. The ends were cut back, 2 bases at V and 10 bases at J, with 8 bases in the middle. CDR3: CASSLKTIAFF. CDR3 sequence (DNA): TGTGCCAGCAGCTTAAAAACAATAGCTTTCTTT.

The V gene is TRBV27, the J gene TRBJ1-6; the D is unclear. V gave up 5 bases and J gave up 5 bases, with 16 bases separating them. This CDR3 spans 16 amino acids. The germline V gene encodes CDR1 MNHEY and CDR2 SMNVEV (reference sequence). The CDR3 bases are TGTGCCAGCAGTCCAGACCCTAGATTGAATAATTCACCCCTCCACTTT. Translating it yields CASSPDPRLNNSPLHF.

CDR3 in DNA: TGTGCCAGCAGCGTAGGGAGGGGGCTCATGAATGAGCAGTTCTTC. Amino acids: CASSVGRGLMNEQFF. This chain uses TRBV9 with TRBJ2-1; a weak D match, TRBD1 (7 bases). The CDR3 has 15 amino acids. The germline V gene encodes CDR1 SGDLS and CDR2 YYNGEE. The germline V and J ends were trimmed by 0 bases and 7 bases, with 14 bases remaining between them.

The chain recombines TRBV10-3 with TRBJ2-5; 7 nucleotides align to TRBD1. V shed 2 bases, J shed 1 base, and the junction held 1 base outside the gene matches. The germline gives CDR1 ENHRY, CDR2 SYGVKD. This CDR3 spans 14 amino acids. The CDR3 loop is CAISEGTVQETQYF. The CDR3 region has the DNA TGTGCCATCAGTGAGGGGACAGTCCAAGAGACCCAGTACTTC.

The genes are TRBV27 and TRBJ1-1; 8 bases match TRBD1. There are 14 residues in the CDR3. Germline trimming cut 5 bases from V and 3 bases from J; bases unmatched to any gene: 5. Per the germline V gene, CDR1 is MNHEY and CDR2 is SMNVEV (reference sequence). The DNA of the CDR3 is TGTGCCAGCAGTCCAGGACAGGGATACACTGAAGCTTTCTTT. As protein: CASSPGQGYTEAFF.

CDR3 protein: CATSDPGTGVSEQYF. The CDR3 DNA reads as TGTGCCACCAGTGACCCCGGGACAGGGGTTTCGGAGCAGTACTTC. This chain joins TRBV24-1 and TRBJ2-7; TRBD1 matches at 10 bases. From germline, CDR1 is KGHDR and CDR2 SFDVKD. The V segment lost 4 bases and the J segment 7 bases; nucleotides outside the gene matches: 9. CDR3 length: 15 residues.

The V gene is TRBV6-5, the J gene TRBJ2-4; TRBD2 agrees at 7 bases. The V gene end was trimmed by 5 bases and the J gene end by 15 bases; junction bases not matched to a gene: 13. CDR1 is MNHEY and CDR2 is SVGAGI in the germline V gene. This CDR3 region has 13 residues. This chain's CDR3 is CASSPLGGGVRYF. For the CDR3, the DNA is TGTGCCAGCAGTCCCCTGGGGGGGGGAGTGCGGTACTTC.

J is TRBJ2-5 and V is TRBV19; TRBD1 aligns across 9 bases. Germline V gene sequence: CDR1 LNHDA, CDR2 SQIVND (reference sequence). Trimming cost V 6 bases and J 4 bases; bases outside gene matches: 6. The CDR3 is made up of 14 amino acids. The CDR3 region is CASSVTGGAETQYF. DNA for the CDR3: TGTGCCAGTAGCGTGACAGGGGGGGCAGAGACCCAGTACTTC.